Presented here are 3 T cell receptor beta chains from one specimen sequenced in a study of T cells in narcolepsy. Only in-frame clones appear in the TCRdb table, and some are missing; sequencing was by immunoSEQ multiplex PCR. The sample contains 23,000 or so clones, approximately 85% of which appear only once. Sequencing was performed on CD45RA- memory CD4+ T cells from PBMCs. The receptors here all came from a human donor with narcolepsy.

V gene TRBV6-1 combines with J gene TRBJ2-7, with D perhaps matching TRBD1 (6 bases). The V end lost 7 bases, the J end lost 4 bases, and 11 bases lay between the germline ends. The CDR3 consists of 12 residues. Germline CDR1 MNHNS, CDR2 SASEGT. The CDR3 here is CASNKQGYEQYF. CDR3 coding DNA: TGTGCCAGCAATAAACAGGGATACGAGCAGTACTTC.

The chain recombines TRBV5-6 with TRBJ2-7; perhaps D is TRBD1 or TRBD2 (6 bases each). V was trimmed by 4 bases and J by 3 bases, leaving 17 bases between them. This CDR3 comprises 15 residues. CDR1 SGHDT and CDR2 YYEEEE come from the germline V gene. This CDR3 is CASSSGGRLGYEQYF. DNA of the CDR3: TGTGCCAGCAGCAGTGGGGGGCGGTTAGGCTACGAGCAGTACTTC.

The chain employs TRBV5-6 and TRBJ1-4; no clear D. The germline V and J ends were trimmed by 4 bases and 0 bases, with 10 bases remaining between them. CDR3 size: 15 residues. CDR1 and CDR2 from the germline V gene are SGHDT and YYEEEE. CDR3 coding DNA: TGTGCCAGCAGCCCCCGAGGGTCAACTAATGAAAAACTGTTTTTT. Amino acids: CASSPRGSTNEKLFF.